A selection of T cell receptor beta chains follows, all from one sample in a study of molecular identifiers for immune sequencing clone quantification. Each CDR3 protein is one row after TCRdb ran MiXCR on the PCR reads. Seen here are about half a million distinct CDR3 sequences, 25% observed once, and the top ten hold roughly 0.79%. Sequences were obtained from naive CD8+ T cells from blood, with Jurkat cell RNA spiked in. The receptors shown here come from a human donor in good health. Some libraries in this study had Jurkat cell RNA spiked in. Each CDR3 is given with its conserved first and last residue. A D gene is named only where the DNA matches it firmly. Expanded clones get a size class; other rows say once, few or many, or leave the size out.

clone_size: -; d_call: TRBD2; v_call: TRBV6-1; j_call: TRBJ2-3; cdr3_nt: TGTGCCAGCAGTGAATGGCCTAGCGGGAGGGAGGATACGCAGTATTTT; cdr3_aa: CASSEWPSGREDTQYF
clone_size: -; d_call: -; v_call: TRBV9; j_call: TRBJ2-1; cdr3_nt: TGTGCCAGCAGCGACGGGACCTCCGGTGAGCAGTTCTTC; cdr3_aa: CASSDGTSGEQFF
clone_size: many; d_call: -; v_call: TRBV7-9; j_call: TRBJ2-2; cdr3_nt: TGTGCCAGCAGCTTGCTCAGGTCCGGGGAGCTGTTTTTT; cdr3_aa: CASSLLRSGELFF
clone_size: -; d_call: -; v_call: TRBV9; j_call: TRBJ2-7; cdr3_nt: TGTGCCAGCAGCTTAAGGACGGGGTTGGAGCAGTACTTC; cdr3_aa: CASSLRTGLEQYF
clone_size: many; d_call: TRBD1; v_call: TRBV6-1; j_call: TRBJ2-7; cdr3_nt: TGTGCCAGCAGTGAAAGGGGGCCTTACGAGCAGTACTTC; cdr3_aa: CASSERGPYEQYF
clone_size: few; d_call: TRBD2; v_call: TRBV6-6; j_call: TRBJ2-3; cdr3_nt: TGTGCCAGCAGTTACTCGAGTTTTGCTTTCGGGGGGGACACAGATACGCAGTATTTT; cdr3_aa: CASSYSSFAFGGDTDTQYF
clone_size: few; d_call: -; v_call: TRBV19; j_call: TRBJ1-5; cdr3_nt: TGTGCCAGTAGTCGGGGGGAGCCCCAGCATTTT; cdr3_aa: CASSRGEPQHF
clone_size: few; d_call: -; v_call: TRBV5-4; j_call: TRBJ1-2; cdr3_nt: TGTGCCAGCAGCTGGGCAGGGAGTCTCGCTATGGACTATGGCTACACCTTC; cdr3_aa: CASSWAGSLAMDYGYTF
clone_size: -; d_call: -; v_call: TRBV7-3; j_call: TRBJ2-3; cdr3_nt: TGTGCCAGCAGCTTATCTACGGGTAACACAGATACGCAGTATTTT; cdr3_aa: CASSLSTGNTDTQYF
clone_size: -; d_call: -; v_call: TRBV7-9; j_call: TRBJ2-7; cdr3_nt: TGTGCCAGCAGTCACCCAGGGCCCTCCTACGAGCAGTCCTTC; cdr3_aa: CASSHPGPSYEQSF
clone_size: few; d_call: -; v_call: TRBV4-1; j_call: TRBJ1-3; cdr3_nt: TGCGCCAGCAGCCAAGCCGACACCATATATTTT; cdr3_aa: CASSQADTIYF
clone_size: many; d_call: -; v_call: TRBV5-1; j_call: TRBJ2-1; cdr3_nt: TGCGCCACCAAGGACGCAGCCAATGAGCAGTTCTTC; cdr3_aa: CATKDAANEQFF
clone_size: -; d_call: -; v_call: TRBV4-3; j_call: TRBJ1-3; cdr3_nt: TGCGCCAGCAGCCAAGGATCGGGGCAATGGTCTGGAAACACCAGATATTTT; cdr3_aa: CASSQGSGQWSGNTRYF
clone_size: many; d_call: -; v_call: TRBV4-2; j_call: TRBJ2-7; cdr3_nt: TGTGCCAGCAGCCAAGTCTGGGACGGAGAAACCTACGAGCAGTACTTC; cdr3_aa: CASSQVWDGETYEQYF
clone_size: -; d_call: -; v_call: TRBV27; j_call: TRBJ2-1; cdr3_nt: TGTGCCAGCGCCCCGGGGCTTTACAATGAGCAGTTCTTC; cdr3_aa: CASAPGLYNEQFF
clone_size: -; d_call: -; v_call: TRBV28; j_call: TRBJ1-5; cdr3_nt: TGTGCCAGCAGTTTCCCGGGGGAGCGCAATCAGCCCCTGCATTTT; cdr3_aa: CASSFPGERNQPLHF
clone_size: many; d_call: -; v_call: TRBV12-3/TRBV12-4; j_call: TRBJ1-1; cdr3_nt: TGTGCCAGCAGTTATTCCGGGGAGAACACTGAAGCTTTCTTT; cdr3_aa: CASSYSGENTEAFF
clone_size: -; d_call: -; v_call: TRBV10-2; j_call: TRBJ1-5; cdr3_nt: TGCGCCAGCAGTGAGTCTCGGGGGGCGGTGTATCAGCCCCAGCATTTT; cdr3_aa: CASSESRGAVYQPQHF
clone_size: -; d_call: -; v_call: TRBV7-6; j_call: TRBJ1-5; cdr3_nt: TGTGCCAGCGGCTGGGGGAGCAATCAGCCCCAGCATTTT; cdr3_aa: CASGWGSNQPQHF
clone_size: -; d_call: -; v_call: TRBV4-3; j_call: TRBJ1-2; cdr3_nt: TGCGCCAGCAGCCAAGAAGGCCATCCGGTCTATGGCTACACCTTC; cdr3_aa: CASSQEGHPVYGYTF
clone_size: few; d_call: -; v_call: TRBV4-3; j_call: TRBJ2-7; cdr3_nt: TGCGCCAGCAGCCAAGATATCGCCGGGACAAGCGAGCAGTACTTC; cdr3_aa: CASSQDIAGTSEQYF
clone_size: few; d_call: -; v_call: TRBV6-5; j_call: TRBJ1-1; cdr3_nt: TGTGCCAGCAGTTACTCTTCAGGGGTAGGACGGAACACTGAAGCTTTCTTT; cdr3_aa: CASSYSSGVGRNTEAFF
clone_size: many; d_call: TRBD1; v_call: TRBV7-9; j_call: TRBJ2-7; cdr3_nt: TGTGCCAGCAGCTTAGACAGGGGCGGCGAGCAGTACTTC; cdr3_aa: CASSLDRGGEQYF
clone_size: few; d_call: TRBD1; v_call: TRBV27; j_call: TRBJ2-7; cdr3_nt: TGTGCCAGCAGGGACAGGGGCGGCGAGCAGTACTTC; cdr3_aa: CASRDRGGEQYF
clone_size: once; d_call: TRBD1; v_call: TRBV2; j_call: TRBJ2-7; cdr3_nt: TGTGCCAGCAGTGGCTCCCACAGGGGTCCGGCTACCTACGAGCAGTACTTC; cdr3_aa: CASSGSHRGPATYEQYF
clone_size: -; d_call: TRBD1; v_call: TRBV4-3; j_call: TRBJ2-7; cdr3_nt: TGCGCCAGCAGCCAAGATAAGGGGGACAGGGGCTACGAGCAGTACTTC; cdr3_aa: CASSQDKGDRGYEQYF
clone_size: few; d_call: -; v_call: TRBV5-1; j_call: TRBJ2-1; cdr3_nt: TGCGCCAGCAGCCTAAGAGGGCCGGATGAGCAGTTCTTC; cdr3_aa: CASSLRGPDEQFF
clone_size: many; d_call: -; v_call: TRBV20-1; j_call: TRBJ2-7; cdr3_nt: TGCAGTGCTAGGGAACCCGGTCCCTACGAGCAGTACTTC; cdr3_aa: CSAREPGPYEQYF
clone_size: -; d_call: -; v_call: TRBV6-2/TRBV6-3; j_call: TRBJ2-1; cdr3_nt: TGTGCCAGCAGTTACCGAACGGGGGAGAGGGGCAATGAGCAGTTCTTC; cdr3_aa: CASSYRTGERGNEQFF
clone_size: many; d_call: -; v_call: TRBV6-1; j_call: TRBJ2-7; cdr3_nt: TGTGCCAGCCGCAGACAGGGACTTGGCGAGCAGTACTTC; cdr3_aa: CASRRQGLGEQYF
clone_size: many; d_call: -; v_call: TRBV7-6; j_call: TRBJ2-7; cdr3_nt: TGTGCCAGCAGTCCTAGAGAGGGCGAGCAGTACTTC; cdr3_aa: CASSPREGEQYF
clone_size: -; d_call: -; v_call: TRBV20-1; j_call: TRBJ1-5; cdr3_nt: TGCAGTGCCCTGAGGGCCCGCAATCAGCCCCAGCATTTT; cdr3_aa: CSALRARNQPQHF
clone_size: many; d_call: -; v_call: TRBV23-1; j_call: TRBJ2-7; cdr3_nt: TGCGCCACTTCGATCGGGGACGAGCAGTACTTC; cdr3_aa: CATSIGDEQYF
clone_size: -; d_call: -; v_call: TRBV4-1; j_call: TRBJ2-7; cdr3_nt: TGCGCCAGCAGCCAACCAGGGAACTCCTACGAGCAGTACTTC; cdr3_aa: CASSQPGNSYEQYF
clone_size: -; d_call: -; v_call: TRBV28; j_call: TRBJ1-1; cdr3_nt: TGTGCCAGCAGTTTATCTATCCGGTTGAACACTGAAGCTTTCTTT; cdr3_aa: CASSLSIRLNTEAFF
clone_size: few; d_call: -; v_call: TRBV19; j_call: TRBJ1-2; cdr3_nt: TGTGCCAGTAGTATGGGTCCGGTCGGGGGCTACACCTTC; cdr3_aa: CASSMGPVGGYTF
clone_size: many; d_call: -; v_call: TRBV7-2; j_call: TRBJ2-3; cdr3_nt: TGTGCCAGCAGCTTCCCGTTCCGGGAGAGTGCAGATACGCAGTATTTT; cdr3_aa: CASSFPFRESADTQYF
clone_size: -; d_call: -; v_call: TRBV5-8; j_call: TRBJ1-5; cdr3_nt: TGTGCCGGGGGGGATCAGCCCCAGCATTTT; cdr3_aa: CAGGDQPQHF
clone_size: few; d_call: -; v_call: TRBV4-2; j_call: TRBJ1-1; cdr3_nt: TGTGCCAGCAGCCAGGTGCGGGGTGAAGCTTTCTTT; cdr3_aa: CASSQVRGEAFF
clone_size: few; d_call: TRBD2; v_call: TRBV25-1; j_call: TRBJ2-1; cdr3_nt: TGTGCCAGCAGTGCATGGACTAGCCCCTACAATGAGCAGTTCTTC; cdr3_aa: CASSAWTSPYNEQFF
clone_size: many; d_call: -; v_call: TRBV24-1; j_call: TRBJ2-2; cdr3_nt: TGTGCCACCAACGGGGCGCGGGACACCGGGGAGCTGTTTTTT; cdr3_aa: CATNGARDTGELFF
clone_size: few; d_call: TRBD1; v_call: TRBV27; j_call: TRBJ1-5; cdr3_nt: TGTGCCAGCAGTTTGTCAGGGGGCGCTTCTCAGCCCCAGCATTTT; cdr3_aa: CASSLSGGASQPQHF
clone_size: many; d_call: -; v_call: TRBV12-3/TRBV12-4; j_call: TRBJ2-3; cdr3_nt: TGTGCCAGCACCCCGCTGGCTAGCGGCACAGATACGCAGTATTTT; cdr3_aa: CASTPLASGTDTQYF
clone_size: -; d_call: -; v_call: TRBV30; j_call: TRBJ2-7; cdr3_nt: TGTGCCTGGAGTCCACCTGGAGCCCTTGGGTACGAGCAGTACTTC; cdr3_aa: CAWSPPGALGYEQYF
clone_size: few; d_call: -; v_call: TRBV19; j_call: TRBJ2-4; cdr3_nt: TGTGCCAGTAGTTTCTCCCAGGGAGGCATTCAGTACTTC; cdr3_aa: CASSFSQGGIQYF
clone_size: many; d_call: TRBD1; v_call: TRBV7-6; j_call: TRBJ2-2; cdr3_nt: TGTGCCAGCAGCTTAGCACCTGGGACAGGTCTGAAGGAGCTGTTTTTT; cdr3_aa: CASSLAPGTGLKELFF
clone_size: many; d_call: -; v_call: TRBV5-1; j_call: TRBJ2-2; cdr3_nt: TGCGCCAGCAGCTTGGTAGGGGCAAACACCGGGGAGCTGTTTTTT; cdr3_aa: CASSLVGANTGELFF
clone_size: -; d_call: -; v_call: TRBV4-3; j_call: TRBJ2-7; cdr3_nt: TGCGCCAGCAGCCAAGACGTAGGGAACTACGAGCAGTACTTC; cdr3_aa: CASSQDVGNYEQYF
clone_size: few; d_call: -; v_call: TRBV15; j_call: TRBJ2-5; cdr3_nt: TGTGCCACCAGCAGAGATAAGGCGGAAGAGACCCAGTACTTC; cdr3_aa: CATSRDKAEETQYF
clone_size: many; d_call: TRBD2; v_call: TRBV7-6; j_call: TRBJ2-3; cdr3_nt: TGTGCCAGCAGCTCTAGCGGGGTGGCAGATACGCAGTATTTT; cdr3_aa: CASSSSGVADTQYF
clone_size: many; d_call: -; v_call: TRBV4-2; j_call: TRBJ2-7; cdr3_nt: TGTGCCAGCAGCCAAGAGCTAGCGAAGGACGAGCAGTACTTC; cdr3_aa: CASSQELAKDEQYF
clone_size: -; d_call: TRBD2; v_call: TRBV20-1; j_call: TRBJ2-7; cdr3_nt: TGCAGTGCTCCCCCAGCGGGAGGGTGGTACGAGCAGTACTTC; cdr3_aa: CSAPPAGGWYEQYF
clone_size: -; d_call: TRBD1; v_call: TRBV4-3; j_call: TRBJ2-7; cdr3_nt: TGCGCCAGCAGCCAGGGGCTGGGGACAGGCGTAAACTACGAGCAGTACTTC; cdr3_aa: CASSQGLGTGVNYEQYF
clone_size: -; d_call: -; v_call: TRBV20-1; j_call: TRBJ2-2; cdr3_nt: TGCAGTGCTAGAGTGGGGGGGGCGGCTCCCGGGGAGCTGTTTTTT; cdr3_aa: CSARVGGAAPGELFF
clone_size: -; d_call: -; v_call: TRBV27; j_call: TRBJ2-7; cdr3_nt: TGTGCCGGCAGTTTGGGGTCCGGAAGCTCCTACGAGCAGTACTTC; cdr3_aa: CAGSLGSGSSYEQYF
clone_size: -; d_call: -; v_call: TRBV20-1; j_call: TRBJ1-1; cdr3_nt: TGCAGTGCTAGCCCCGACAGTCTGAACACTGAAGCTTTCTTT; cdr3_aa: CSASPDSLNTEAFF
clone_size: many; d_call: -; v_call: TRBV27; j_call: TRBJ1-1; cdr3_nt: TGTGCCAGCAGTTTAGGACGTAACAGGGTCGCTGAAGCTTTCTTT; cdr3_aa: CASSLGRNRVAEAFF